The TCR beta chain described here comes from a study of cytomegalovirus exposure and HLA in healthy donors. Regarding the study as a whole: Sequencing artifact likely explains a cluster of highly shared sequence variants. Cytomegalovirus-associated status was assigned to approximately 160 TCR beta chains.

Notes on this clone: Its antigen is unknown.

CDR1 and CDR2 from the germline V gene are LNHNV and YYDKDF (reference sequence). This CDR3 region has 16 residues. V shed 0 bases and J shed 0 bases, with 12 bases lying between them. The PCR contained 60 Vbeta and 13 Jbeta primers. Data came from immunoSEQ multiplex PCR; TCRdb stores just in-frame clones and leaves some out. The table includes some 200,000 clones, about 75% detected once. The chain employs TRBV15 and TRBJ2-7; maybe TRBD2 (6 bases). The TCR sequence derives from a man aged 18 to 29 in good health and CMV-seronegative. The source material was PBMCs. For the CDR3, the DNA is TGTGCCACCAGCAGAGATGGGCGGGACTTCTCCTACGAGCAGTACTTC. As protein: CATSRDGRDFSYEQYF.